This T cell receptor beta chain was captured by sequencing in a study of cytomegalovirus exposure and HLA in healthy donors. A remark on this clone: The target antigen is unknown.

Libraries were prepared by immunoSEQ multiplex PCR; TCRdb keeps only in-frame clonotypes and omits some of them. The sample lists hundreds of thousands of clones, approximately 87% occurring once. With 5 bases clipped from V and 2 bases from J, the junction kept 7 bases outside the gene matches. The CDR3 is 15 residues long. The germline V gene has CDR1 SGHAT and CDR2 FQNNGV. Whole-study findings and limits: In vitro testing confirmed a few CMV-associated chains as specific for CMV antigens. TCR beta chains numbering some 160 were designated cytomegalovirus-associated. Reportedly, cytomegalovirus status was diagnosed with high sensitivity and specificity.

The sequencing input was PBMCs. This chain connects TRBV11-2 to TRBJ2-7; 9 nucleotides align to TRBD1. The source of this sequence is a woman in her late teens or twenties in good health and CMV-seronegative. The CDR3 DNA reads TGTGCCAGCAGCATACCCGGGACAGGGACCTACGAGCAGTACTTC. The encoded protein is CASSIPGTGTYEQYF.